One sample yielded the 5 T cell receptor beta chains listed below, sequenced in a study of untreated major depressive disorder. Some clones are missing from TCRdb's copy, which holds only in-frame ones; the method was immunoSEQ multiplex PCR. Found here are 20,000 or so clones, more than 75% of them singletons; the top ten hold just over 0.8%. The specimen was CD4+ T cells from PBMCs. These receptor sequences come from a woman aged 30 to 39 in good health.

This rearrangement joins TRBV5-1 to TRBJ2-5; no firm D call. The germline CDR1 and CDR2 sequences are SGHRS and YFSETQ. The CDR3 has 13 amino acids. V lost 2 bases and J lost 7, with 12 bases in between. The CDR3 DNA follows: TGCGCCAGCAGCTTCGCGGAGCCGCGGACCCAGTACTTC. This encodes CASSFAEPRTQYF.

The table lists this clone with a count of one. The V and J genes are TRBV5-4 and TRBJ2-7; 12 nucleotides align to TRBD2. Germline CDR1 is SGHNT and CDR2 is YYREEE (reference sequence). V was clipped by 4 bases and J by 7 bases; unmatched bases: 6. This CDR3 has 14 amino acids. In DNA form, the CDR3 reads TGTGCCAGCAGCCTAGCGGGAGGGCCGCGGGAGCAGTACTTC. Amino acid sequence: CASSLAGGPREQYF.

The genes are TRBV5-1 and TRBJ1-5, with 7 bases identical to TRBD1. V lost 4 bases and J lost 7; bases outside the gene matches: 8. The CDR3 is 14 amino acids. Germline-derived CDR1 and CDR2 are SGHRS and YFSETQ. CDR3: CASSGGTVGQPQHF. The CDR3 DNA follows: TGCGCCAGCAGCGGCGGGACAGTGGGACAGCCCCAGCATTTT.

The V call is TRBV2, the J call TRBJ2-2, with no clear D. V was clipped by 3 bases and J by 8 bases, with 13 bases between them. Germline lookup yields CDR1 SNHLY and CDR2 FYNNEI. The CDR3 is 14 residues long. The CDR3 region has the DNA TGTGCCAGCAGTGAGTCCGGATCCTTGGGGGAGCTGTTTTTT. Translation gives CASSESGSLGELFF.

This chain connects TRBV5-1 to TRBJ2-7; 11 nucleotides align to TRBD1. V trimming: 4 bases; J trimming: 5 bases; junction bases outside the gene matches: 5. This CDR3 has 14 residues. Germline V lookup: CDR1 SGHRS, CDR2 YFSETQ. This CDR3 is CASSPRTGGDEQYF. The CDR3, as DNA: TGCGCCAGCAGCCCGCGGACAGGGGGCGACGAGCAGTACTTC. The full variable domain, its missing parts supplied by reference TRBV5-1 and TRBJ2-7, is KAGVTQTPRYLIKTRGQQVTLSCSPISGHRSVSWYQQTPGQGLQFLFEYFSETQRNKGNFPGRFSGRQFSNSRSEMNVSTLELGDSALYLCASSPRTGGDEQYFGPGTRLTVT.